This TCR beta chain is from a study of control samples from healthy donors and cancer patients. Germline V gene lookup returns CDR1 LNHDA and CDR2 SQIVND (reference sequence). Trimming removed 3 bases from V and 1 base from J, with 7 bases in between. There are 14 residues in the CDR3. Profiled with immunoSEQ multiplex PCR; TCRdb holds only in-frame clones, not every one. The sample contains approximately 140,000 clones, around 94% of which appear only once. The sequence was collected from a man aged 35-49 years in good health. Material: blood. The chain couples TRBV19 to TRBJ1-5; no definite D call. This CDR3 is CASSIQYSNQPQHF. In DNA form, the CDR3 reads TGTGCCAGTAGTATCCAATACAGCAATCAGCCCCAGCATTTT.